These 20 T cell receptor beta chains originate from one sample sequenced in a study of blood T cell repertoires in COVID-19. Repertoires were generated with immunoSEQ multiplex PCR, while TCRdb's copy carries only in-frame clones and drops some. Here the sample spans roughly 280,000 clones, approximately 87% being singletons. What was sequenced was peripheral blood. The origin of the receptors is a man in his fifties or sixties who had recovered from COVID-19.

CDR3 in amino acids: CASSQDRAGTTTNEKLFF. CDR3 coding DNA: TGCGCCAGCAGCCAAGATCGGGCGGGTACAACAACTAATGAAAAACTGTTTTTT. The chain joins TRBV4-1 to TRBJ1-4; D unclear. Trimming cost V 0 bases and J 0 bases, with 14 bases left between them. Germline lookup yields CDR1 MGHRA and CDR2 YSYEKL. The CDR3 is 18 residues long.

The chain recombines TRBV19 with TRBJ2-7; no clear D gene. V lost 4 bases to trimming and J lost 0 bases, with 7 bases between them. Per the germline V gene, CDR1 is LNHDA and CDR2 is SQIVND (reference sequence). The CDR3 consists of 13 residues. The CDR3 nucleotides read TGTGCCAGTAGTAGGGCAGCCTCCTACGAGCAGTACTTC. Translated: CASSRAASYEQYF.

This chain connects TRBV6-5 to TRBJ1-2, with 12 bases fitting TRBD1. After removal of 5 bases from V and 8 bases from J, the junction contained 9 bases not matched to a gene. The CDR3 is 15 residues long. Germline V gene data show CDR1 as MNHEY and CDR2 as SVGAGI. The DNA for the CDR3 is TGTGCCAGCAGTAAAACAGGGACAGGGGGCAGGGGCTACACCTTC. This sequence encodes CASSKTGTGGRGYTF.

The V gene is TRBV12-3 or TRBV12-4, the J gene TRBJ2-1; a possible D gene is TRBD2 (5 bases). The V end lost 3 bases, the J end lost 10 bases, and 13 bases lay between the germline ends. This CDR3 spans 13 amino acids. CDR3 bases: TGTGCCAGCAGTTTGGGCCCGGGGATGGAGCAGTTCTTC. It is translated as CASSLGPGMEQFF.

The gene calls are TRBV30 and TRBJ1-1; D perhaps matches TRBD1 (5 bases). The germline gives CDR1 GTSNPN, CDR2 SVGIG (reference sequence). V lost 0 bases to trimming and J lost 6 bases, with 11 bases between them. The CDR3 covers 13 residues. CDR3: CAWSVYGAAEAFF. The CDR3 region has the DNA TGTGCCTGGAGTGTATATGGGGCAGCTGAAGCTTTCTTT.

This chain joins TRBV25-1 and TRBJ1-5, with 9 positions matching TRBD1. Unmatched junction bases numbered 6, after V lost 4 bases and J lost 2 bases. Germline assignment: CDR1 MGHDK and CDR2 SYGVNS. CDR3 size: 16 residues. This CDR3 is CASSGSDRGGNQPQHF. The CDR3 DNA reads TGTGCCAGCAGTGGATCGGACAGGGGCGGCAATCAGCCCCAGCATTTT.

This clone has just one count. The chain recombines TRBV30 with TRBJ1-2; maybe TRBD1 (5 bases). V was cut by 0 bases and J by 4 bases, with 18 bases left in between. The CDR3 extends over 16 amino acids. Germline loops: CDR1 GTSNPN, CDR2 SVGIG (reference sequence). The chain's CDR3 is CAWSVPTDRGGYGYTF. The CDR3 DNA reads TGTGCCTGGAGTGTACCGACAGATCGGGGAGGCTATGGCTACACCTTC.

V usage is TRBV5-5 and J usage is TRBJ1-6, with TRBD1 identical over 8 bases. Germline V lookup: CDR1 SGHKS, CDR2 YYEKEE (reference sequence). Trimming took 6 bases from V and 8 from J; bases not matched to a gene: 10. The CDR3 has 15 residues. This CDR3 is CASKQEDREDSPLHF. The CDR3 nucleotides are TGTGCCAGCAAGCAAGAGGACAGGGAGGATTCACCCCTCCACTTT.

The V gene is TRBV24-1, the J gene TRBJ2-2, with D unresolved. Germline V gene lookup returns CDR1 KGHDR and CDR2 SFDVKD. This CDR3 contains 13 residues. V lost 9 bases to trimming and J lost 0 bases, with 7 bases between them. CDR3 in DNA: TGTGCCACCGCACACGCGAACACCGGGGAGCTGTTTTTT. It yields the protein CATAHANTGELFF.

The chain carries TRBV14 and TRBJ2-7, with 8 bases that match TRBD1. V lost 4 bases to trimming and J lost 0 bases; unmatched junction nucleotides: 2. The germline V gene has CDR1 SGHDN and CDR2 FVKESK. CDR3 length: 14 residues. The CDR3 nucleotides are TGTGCCAGCAGCCCAGGGGGCACCTCCTACGAGCAGTACTTC. It translates to CASSPGGTSYEQYF.

The J gene is TRBJ2-1, the V gene TRBV12-5; TRBD1 aligns across 10 bases. The ends lost 2 bases at V and 2 bases at J; junction bases unmatched: 6. This CDR3 contains 17 residues. In germline, CDR1 is LGHNT, CDR2 FRNRAP. The DNA for the CDR3 is TGTGCTAGTGGTTTGCCACGGGGGACAGGGGCCTACAATGAGCAGTTCTTC. This codes for CASGLPRGTGAYNEQFF.

The chain uses TRBV6-1 and TRBJ1-1; the D gene is possibly TRBD1 (6 bases). Trimming pared 2 bases from V and 3 bases from J, leaving 16 bases between. The CDR3 runs 16 residues. Germline CDR1 is MNHNS and CDR2 is SASEGT. CDR3 loop: CASSEYYRAVDTEAFF. CDR3 DNA: TGTGCCAGCAGTGAATACTACAGGGCGGTGGACACTGAAGCTTTCTTT.

As concerns this clone: Lacking the conserved final phenylalanine or tryptophan, this CDR3 likely reflects a read error. The chain uses TRBV3-1 (or the pseudogene TRBV3-2) and TRBJ1-6; perhaps TRBD1 as D (5 bases). Germline loops: CDR1 LGHDT, CDR2 YNNKEL (reference sequence). With 1 base removed from V and 9 bases from J, the gap between germline ends came to 13 bases. The CDR3 has 15 amino acids. CDR3 protein: CASSQGDYGGSPLHL. CDR3 DNA sequence: TGTGCCAGCAGCCAAGGGGACTATGGCGGTTCACCCCTCCACCTT.

The chain is built from TRBV28 and TRBJ1-2, with TRBD1 as a possible D gene (5 bases). The V end lost 6 bases, the J end lost 2 bases, and 10 bases lay between the germline ends. The germline V gene has CDR1 MDHEN and CDR2 SYDVKM. This CDR3 contains 13 residues. The CDR3 loop is CASRKDTNYGYTF. DNA of the CDR3: TGTGCCAGCAGAAAGGACACGAACTATGGCTACACCTTC.

This chain links TRBV24-1 with TRBJ2-5; 10 bases fit TRBD1. CDR3 length: 16 residues. After removal of 5 bases from V and 7 bases from J, the junction contained 12 bases not matched to a gene. CDR1 and CDR2 from the germline V gene are KGHDR and SFDVKD. Here the CDR3 DNA reads TGTGCCACCAGTGCTGACCGGGACAGGGGTTTGGGGACCCAGTACTTC. It encodes CATSADRDRGLGTQYF.

The V and J genes are TRBV18 and TRBJ2-5; 12 bases fit TRBD1. Per germline, CDR1 KGHSH and CDR2 LQKENI. This CDR3 region has 15 residues. V shed 5 bases and J 5 bases; nucleotides not matched to a gene: 6. The CDR3 nucleotides read TGTGCCAGCTCAGCCGGGACAGGGGGCCGGGAGACCCAGTACTTC. Amino acid sequence: CASSAGTGGRETQYF.

The genes are TRBV9 and TRBJ1-1; tentative D call: TRBD1 (5 bases). The CDR3 contains 14 residues. The V and J ends lost 4 bases and 4 bases respectively, with 14 bases between them. Germline values: CDR1 SGDLS, CDR2 YYNGEE. The CDR3 sequence is CASSTTVGGTEAFF. The CDR3 DNA sequence: TGTGCCAGCAGCACAACGGTGGGGGGCACTGAAGCTTTCTTT.

The chain recombines TRBV5-1 with TRBJ1-1; TRBD1 is a possible D gene (6 bases). The germline V gene has CDR1 SGHRS and CDR2 YFSETQ. CDR3 size: 14 residues. V dropped 6 bases and J dropped 2 bases, with 14 bases sitting between them. CDR3 protein: CASKETDRNTEAFF. CDR3 DNA sequence: TGCGCCAGCAAGGAAACGGACAGAAACACTGAAGCTTTCTTT. The complete variable domain, with remaining parts taken from reference TRBV5-1 and TRBJ1-1, reads KAGVTQTPRYLIKTRGQQVTLSCSPISGHRSVSWYQQTPGQGLQFLFEYFSETQRNKGNFPGRFSGRQFSNSRSEMNVSTLELGDSALYLCASKETDRNTEAFFGQGTRLTVV.

The rearrangement uses TRBV19 and TRBJ2-7; D is ambiguous. The CDR3 extends over 13 amino acids. Germline loops: CDR1 LNHDA, CDR2 SQIVND (reference sequence). V shed 1 base and J shed 0 bases, with 4 bases lying between them. The CDR3 sequence: CASSIVLSYEQYF. Here the CDR3 DNA reads TGTGCCAGTAGTATAGTACTCTCCTACGAGCAGTACTTC.

The rearrangement links TRBV2 to TRBJ2-5, with 8 bases that match TRBD2. The junction had 3 bases not matched to a gene; V was cut back by 5 bases and J by 4 bases. Germline CDR1 SNHLY, CDR2 FYNNEI. The CDR3 loop spans 13 amino acids. CDR3 in DNA: TGTGCCAGCAGTACGGGGGGGGTAGAGACCCAGTACTTC. It translates to CASSTGGVETQYF. Full variable domain (remainder filled in from reference TRBV2 and TRBJ2-5): EPEVTQTPSHQVTQMGQEVILRCVPISNHLYFYWYRQILGQKVEFLVSFYNNEISEKSEIFDDQFSVERPDGSNFTLKIRSTKLEDSAMYFCASSTGGVETQYFGPGTRLLVL.